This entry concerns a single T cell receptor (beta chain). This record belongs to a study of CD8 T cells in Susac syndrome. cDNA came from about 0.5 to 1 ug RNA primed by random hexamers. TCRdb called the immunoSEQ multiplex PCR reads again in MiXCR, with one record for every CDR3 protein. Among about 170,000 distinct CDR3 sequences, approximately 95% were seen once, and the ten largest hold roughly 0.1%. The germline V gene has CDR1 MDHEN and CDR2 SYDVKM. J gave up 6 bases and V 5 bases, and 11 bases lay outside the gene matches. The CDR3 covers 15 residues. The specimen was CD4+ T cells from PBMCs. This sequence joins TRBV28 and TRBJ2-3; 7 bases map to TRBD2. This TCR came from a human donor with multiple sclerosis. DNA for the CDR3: TGTGCCAGCAGTCCCGGGACTCACGGGAGGGATACGCAGTATTTT. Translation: CASSPGTHGRDTQYF.